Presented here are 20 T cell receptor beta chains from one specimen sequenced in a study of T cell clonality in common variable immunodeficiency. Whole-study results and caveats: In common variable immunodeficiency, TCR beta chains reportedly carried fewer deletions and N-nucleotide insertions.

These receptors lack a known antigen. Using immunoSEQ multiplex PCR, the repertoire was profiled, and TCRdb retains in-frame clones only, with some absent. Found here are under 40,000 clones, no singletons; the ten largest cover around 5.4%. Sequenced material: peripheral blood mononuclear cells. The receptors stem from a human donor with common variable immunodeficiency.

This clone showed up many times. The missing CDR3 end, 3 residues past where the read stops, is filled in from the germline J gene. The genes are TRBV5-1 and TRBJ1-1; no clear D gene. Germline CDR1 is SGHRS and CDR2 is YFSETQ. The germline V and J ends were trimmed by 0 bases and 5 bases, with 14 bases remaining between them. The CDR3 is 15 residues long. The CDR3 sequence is CASSLDAGKRTEAFF. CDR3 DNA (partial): TGCGCCAGCAGCTTGGATGCGGGGAAACGTACTGAA.

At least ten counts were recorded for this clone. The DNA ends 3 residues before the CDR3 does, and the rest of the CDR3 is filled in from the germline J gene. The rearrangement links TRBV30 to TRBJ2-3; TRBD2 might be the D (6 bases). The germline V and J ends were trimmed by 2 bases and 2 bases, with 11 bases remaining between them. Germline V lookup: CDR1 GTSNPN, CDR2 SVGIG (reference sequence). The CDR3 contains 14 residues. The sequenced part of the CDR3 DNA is TGTGCCTGGAGTTTCCGGGGGTTCACAGATACG. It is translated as CAWSFRGFTDT. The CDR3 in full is CAWSFRGFTDTQYF.

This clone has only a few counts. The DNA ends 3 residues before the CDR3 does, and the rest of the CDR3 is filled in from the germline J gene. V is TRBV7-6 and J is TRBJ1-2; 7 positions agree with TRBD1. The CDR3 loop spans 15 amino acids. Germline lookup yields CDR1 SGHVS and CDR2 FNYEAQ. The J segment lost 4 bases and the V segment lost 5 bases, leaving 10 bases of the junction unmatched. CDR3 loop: CASSLSTGPSYGYTF. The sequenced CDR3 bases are TGTGCCAGCAGCCTATCGACAGGGCCCTCCTATGGC. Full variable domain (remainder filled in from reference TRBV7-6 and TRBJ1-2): GAGVSQSPRYKVTKRGQDVALRCDPISGHVSLYWYRQALGQGPEFLTYFNYEAQQDKSGLPNDRFSAERPEGSISTLTIQRTEQRDSAMYRCASSLSTGPSYGYTFGSGTRLTVV.

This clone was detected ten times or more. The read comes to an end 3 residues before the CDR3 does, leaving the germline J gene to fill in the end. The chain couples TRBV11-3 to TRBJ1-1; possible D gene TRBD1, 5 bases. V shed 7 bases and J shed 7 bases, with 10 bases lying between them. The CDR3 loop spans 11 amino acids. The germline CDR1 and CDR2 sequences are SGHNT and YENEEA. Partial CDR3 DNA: TGTGCCAGCACCCAGGGTTTTGAA. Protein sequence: CASTQGFE. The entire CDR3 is CASTQGFEAFF. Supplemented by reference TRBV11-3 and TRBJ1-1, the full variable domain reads EAGVVQSPRYKIIEKKQPVAFWCNPISGHNTLYWYLQNLGQGPELLIRYENEEAVDDSQLPKDRFSAERLKGVDSTLKIQPAELGDSAVYLCASTQGFEAFFGQGTRLTVV.

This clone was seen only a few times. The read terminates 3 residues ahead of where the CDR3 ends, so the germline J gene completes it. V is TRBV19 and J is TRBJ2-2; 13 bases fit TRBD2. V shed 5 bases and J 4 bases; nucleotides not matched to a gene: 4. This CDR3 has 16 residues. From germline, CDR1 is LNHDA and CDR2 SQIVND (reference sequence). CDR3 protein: CASSPGTSGATGELFF. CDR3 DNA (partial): TGTGCCAGTAGTCCCGGGACTAGCGGGGCCACCGGGGAG.

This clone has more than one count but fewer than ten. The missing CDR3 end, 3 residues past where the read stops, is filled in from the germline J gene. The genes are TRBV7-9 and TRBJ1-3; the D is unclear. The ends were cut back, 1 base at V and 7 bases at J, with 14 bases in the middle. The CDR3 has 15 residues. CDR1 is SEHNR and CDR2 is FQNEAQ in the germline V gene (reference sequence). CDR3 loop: CASSLDAVSRNTIYF. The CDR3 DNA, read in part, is TGTGCCAGCAGCTTAGACGCCGTTTCACGGAACACC.

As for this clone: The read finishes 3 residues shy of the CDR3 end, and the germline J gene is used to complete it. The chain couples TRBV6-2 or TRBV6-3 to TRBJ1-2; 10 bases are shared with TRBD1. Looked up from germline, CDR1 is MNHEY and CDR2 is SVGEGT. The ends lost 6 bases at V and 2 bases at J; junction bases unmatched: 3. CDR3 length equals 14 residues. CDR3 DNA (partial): TGTGCCAGCAGACGGGACAGGGGAAACTATGGC. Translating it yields CASRRDRGNYG. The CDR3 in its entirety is CASRRDRGNYGYTF.

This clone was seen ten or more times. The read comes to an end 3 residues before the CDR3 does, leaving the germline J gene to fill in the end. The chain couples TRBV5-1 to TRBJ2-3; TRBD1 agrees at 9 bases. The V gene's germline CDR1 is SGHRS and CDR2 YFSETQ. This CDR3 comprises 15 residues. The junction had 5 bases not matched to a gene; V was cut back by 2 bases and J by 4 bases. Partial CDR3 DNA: TGCGCCAGCAGCTTACGACAGGGGGGCCCAGATACG. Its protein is CASSLRQGGPDT. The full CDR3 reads CASSLRQGGPDTQYF.

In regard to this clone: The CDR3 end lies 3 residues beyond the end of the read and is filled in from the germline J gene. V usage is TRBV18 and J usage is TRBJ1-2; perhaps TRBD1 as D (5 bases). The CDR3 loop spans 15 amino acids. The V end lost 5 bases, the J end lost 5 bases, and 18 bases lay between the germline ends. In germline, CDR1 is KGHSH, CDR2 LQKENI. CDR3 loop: CASSYGGDIGYGYTF. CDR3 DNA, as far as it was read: TGTGCCAGCTCATATGGAGGGGATATCGGATATGGC.

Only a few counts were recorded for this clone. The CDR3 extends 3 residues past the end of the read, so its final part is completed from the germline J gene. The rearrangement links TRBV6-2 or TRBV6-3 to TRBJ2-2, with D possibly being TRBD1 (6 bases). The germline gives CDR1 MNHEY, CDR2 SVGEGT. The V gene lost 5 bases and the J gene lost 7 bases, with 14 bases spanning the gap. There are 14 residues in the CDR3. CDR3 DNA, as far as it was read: TGTGCCAGCAGTAACAGGGTTCGGGACGGGGAG. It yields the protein CASSNRVRDGE. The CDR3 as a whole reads CASSNRVRDGELFF.

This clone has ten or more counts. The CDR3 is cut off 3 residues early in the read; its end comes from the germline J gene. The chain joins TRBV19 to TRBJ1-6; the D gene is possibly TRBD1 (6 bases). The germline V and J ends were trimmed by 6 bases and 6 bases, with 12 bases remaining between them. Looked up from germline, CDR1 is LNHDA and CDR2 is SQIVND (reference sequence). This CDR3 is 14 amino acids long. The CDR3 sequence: CASRYPRGNSPLHF. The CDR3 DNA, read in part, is TGTGCCAGTAGGTACCCCAGGGGTAATTCACCC.

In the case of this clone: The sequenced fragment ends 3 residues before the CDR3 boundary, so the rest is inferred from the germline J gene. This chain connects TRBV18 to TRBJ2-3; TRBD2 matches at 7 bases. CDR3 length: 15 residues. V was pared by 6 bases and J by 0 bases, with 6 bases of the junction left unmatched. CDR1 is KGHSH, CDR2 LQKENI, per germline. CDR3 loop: CASSRNGGSTDTQYF. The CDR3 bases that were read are TGTGCCAGCTCCCGCAACGGGGGGAGCACAGATACG. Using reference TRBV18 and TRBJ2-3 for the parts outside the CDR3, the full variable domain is NAGVMQNPRHLVRRRGQEARLRCSPMKGHSHVYWYRQLPEEGLKFMVYLQKENIIDESGMPKERFSAEFPKEGPSILRIQQVVRGDSAAYFCASSRNGGSTDTQYFGPGTRLTVL.

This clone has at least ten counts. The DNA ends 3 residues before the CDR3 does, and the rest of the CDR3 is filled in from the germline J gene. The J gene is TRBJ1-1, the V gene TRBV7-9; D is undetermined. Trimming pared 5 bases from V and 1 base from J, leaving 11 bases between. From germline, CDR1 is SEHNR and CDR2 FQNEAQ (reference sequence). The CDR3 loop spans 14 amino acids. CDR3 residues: CASSPTEGNTEAFF. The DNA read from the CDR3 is TGTGCCAGCAGCCCAACAGAGGGGAACACTGAA.

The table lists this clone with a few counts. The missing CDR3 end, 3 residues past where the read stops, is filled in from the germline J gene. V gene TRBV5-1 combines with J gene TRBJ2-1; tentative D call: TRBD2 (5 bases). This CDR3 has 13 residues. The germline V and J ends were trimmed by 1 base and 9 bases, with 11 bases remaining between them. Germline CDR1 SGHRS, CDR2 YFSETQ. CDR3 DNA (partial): TGCGCCAGCAGCTTGATACTAGGCGGTGAG. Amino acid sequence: CASSLILGGE. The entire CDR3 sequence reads CASSLILGGEQFF.

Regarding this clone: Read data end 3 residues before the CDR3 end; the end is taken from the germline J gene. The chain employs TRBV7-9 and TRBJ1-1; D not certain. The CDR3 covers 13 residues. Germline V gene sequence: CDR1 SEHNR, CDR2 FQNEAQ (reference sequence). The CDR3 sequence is CASSSAALLGAFF. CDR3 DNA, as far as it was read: TGTGCCAGCAGCTCCGCCGCCTTGCTAGGA.

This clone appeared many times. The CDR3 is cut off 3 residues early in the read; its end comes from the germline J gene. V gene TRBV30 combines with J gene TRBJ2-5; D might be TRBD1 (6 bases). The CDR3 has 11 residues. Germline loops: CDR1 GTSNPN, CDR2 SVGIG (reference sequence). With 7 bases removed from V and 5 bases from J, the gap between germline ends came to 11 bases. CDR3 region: CASMGAETQYF. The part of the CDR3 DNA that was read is TGTGCCTCCATGGGGGCCGAGACC. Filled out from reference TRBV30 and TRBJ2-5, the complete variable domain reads SQTIHQWPATLVQPVGSPLSLECTVEGTSNPNLYWYRQAAGRGLQLLFYSVGIGQISSEVPQNLSASRPQDRQFILSSKKLLLSDSGFYLCASMGAETQYFGPGTRLLVL.

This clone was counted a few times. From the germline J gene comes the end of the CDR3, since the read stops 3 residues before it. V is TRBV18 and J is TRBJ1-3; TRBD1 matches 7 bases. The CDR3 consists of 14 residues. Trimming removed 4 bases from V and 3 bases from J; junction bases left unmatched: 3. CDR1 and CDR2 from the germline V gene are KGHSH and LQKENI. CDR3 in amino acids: CASSLDRDGNTIYF. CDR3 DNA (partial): TGTGCCAGCTCACTCGACAGGGATGGAAACACC.

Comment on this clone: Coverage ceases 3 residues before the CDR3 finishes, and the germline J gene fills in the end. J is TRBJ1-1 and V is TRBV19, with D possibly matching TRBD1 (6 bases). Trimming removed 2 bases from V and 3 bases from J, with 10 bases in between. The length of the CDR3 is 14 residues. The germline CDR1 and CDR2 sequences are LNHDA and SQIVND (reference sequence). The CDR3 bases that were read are TGTGCCAGTAGTATACGGGGGGCTTACACTGAA. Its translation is CASSIRGAYTE. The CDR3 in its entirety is CASSIRGAYTEAFF.

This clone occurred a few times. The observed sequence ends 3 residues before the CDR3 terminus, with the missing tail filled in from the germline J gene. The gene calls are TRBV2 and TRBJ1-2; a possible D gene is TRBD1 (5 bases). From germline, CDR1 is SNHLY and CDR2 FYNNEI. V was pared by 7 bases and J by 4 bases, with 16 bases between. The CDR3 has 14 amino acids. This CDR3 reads CASMGSGGVYGYTF. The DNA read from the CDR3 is TGTGCCAGCATGGGTTCCGGGGGGGTCTATGGC. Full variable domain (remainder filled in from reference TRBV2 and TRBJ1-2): EPEVTQTPSHQVTQMGQEVILRCVPISNHLYFYWYRQILGQKVEFLVSFYNNEISEKSEIFDDQFSVERPDGSNFTLKIRSTKLEDSAMYFCASMGSGGVYGYTFGSGTRLTVV.

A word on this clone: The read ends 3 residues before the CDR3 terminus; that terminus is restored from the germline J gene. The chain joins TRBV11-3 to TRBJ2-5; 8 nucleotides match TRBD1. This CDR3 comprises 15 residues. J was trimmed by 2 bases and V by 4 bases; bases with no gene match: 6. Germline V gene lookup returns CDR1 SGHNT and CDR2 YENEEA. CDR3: CASSSGGQVQETQYF. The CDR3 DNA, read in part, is TGTGCCAGCAGCTCAGGGGGACAGGTACAAGAGACC.